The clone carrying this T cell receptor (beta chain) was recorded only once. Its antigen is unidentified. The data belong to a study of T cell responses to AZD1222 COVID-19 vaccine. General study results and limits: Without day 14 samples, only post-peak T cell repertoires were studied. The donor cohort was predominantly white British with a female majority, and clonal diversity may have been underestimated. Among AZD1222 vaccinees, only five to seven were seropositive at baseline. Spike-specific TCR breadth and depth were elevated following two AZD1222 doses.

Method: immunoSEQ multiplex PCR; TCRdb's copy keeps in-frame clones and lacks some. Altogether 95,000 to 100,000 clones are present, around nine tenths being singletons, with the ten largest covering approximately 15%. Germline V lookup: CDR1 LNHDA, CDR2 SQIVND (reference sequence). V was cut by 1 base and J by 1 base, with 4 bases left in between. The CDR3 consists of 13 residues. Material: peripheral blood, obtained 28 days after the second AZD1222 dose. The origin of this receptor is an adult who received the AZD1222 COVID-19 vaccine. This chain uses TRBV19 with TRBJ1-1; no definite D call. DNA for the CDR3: TGTGCCAGTAGTATAGGGCAGAACACTGAAGCTTTCTTT. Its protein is CASSIGQNTEAFF.